A single sample gave rise to the 5 T cell receptor beta chains below, sequenced in a study of regulatory T cells in long-lasting Graves disease. The sample's time point: newly diagnosed GD, antithyroid drugs for less than 3 months. PBMCs provided the RNA from which the TCR library was made. Investigators prepared the TCR beta libraries by applying iRepertoire HTBI primers and Arm-PCR of CDR3 regions. One entry per CDR3 protein, called by TCRdb with MiXCR from the multiplex PCR reads. In the table there are about 420,000 distinct CDR3 sequences, 16% of which are singletons. A further study also used this sample, focusing on T cells in Graves' hyperthyroidism and ophthalmopathy.

Specimen: peripheral blood mononuclear cells (PBMCs), collected at new diagnosis, from a patient treated with antithyroid drugs. The receptors come from a young woman with Graves disease.

This clonotype showed up just a few times. This sequence joins TRBV7-9 and TRBJ2-7; 7 bases are shared with TRBD1. The V gene end was trimmed by 6 bases and the J gene end by 4 bases; junction bases not matched to a gene: 24. The CDR3 is 19 residues long. Per the germline V gene, CDR1 is SEHNR and CDR2 is FQNEAQ (reference sequence). This CDR3 reads CASSPPGLRTGVVVYEQYF. The CDR3, as DNA: TGTGCCAGCAGTCCACCTGGGCTACGAACAGGGGTTGTAGTGTACGAGCAGTACTTC. The whole variable domain, filled in from reference TRBV7-9 and TRBJ2-7, reads DTGVSQNPRHKITKRGQNVTFRCDPISEHNRLYWYRQTLGQGPEFLTYFQNEAQLEKSRLLSDRFSAERPKGSFSTLEIQRTEQGDSAMYLCASSPPGLRTGVVVYEQYFGPGTRLTVT.

This clonotype was counted only a few times. The chain recombines TRBV18 with TRBJ1-6; D is unresolved. Germline V gene lookup returns CDR1 KGHSH and CDR2 LQKENI. This CDR3 has 15 amino acids. Trimming removed 1 base at V and 0 bases at J, with 4 bases between. The CDR3 region is CASSPQSSYNSPLHF. DNA of the CDR3: TGTGCCAGCTCACCACAGAGCTCCTATAATTCACCCCTCCACTTT.

This clonotype was observed a handful of times. V gene TRBV7-8 combines with J gene TRBJ1-2; D unresolved. This CDR3 has 14 amino acids. Between the trimmed V and J ends, which lost 1 base and 5 bases, there was a span of 11 bases. Germline assignment: CDR1 SGHVS and CDR2 FQNEAQ. CDR3 sequence reads: CASSLDENNYGYTF. Written as DNA, the CDR3 is TGTGCCAGCAGCTTAGACGAAAACAATTATGGCTACACCTTC.

This clonotype came up many times. This chain joins TRBV12-3 or TRBV12-4 and TRBJ2-7, with 12 bases lining up with TRBD2. J gave up 5 bases and V 6 bases, and 11 bases lay outside the gene matches. The CDR3 length is 16 residues. The CDR3 DNA reads TGTGCCAGCAGACAATCGACTAGCGGGAGTGTCGACGAGCAGTACTTC. Its translation is CASRQSTSGSVDEQYF.

This clonotype has a count of ten or more. The chain recombines TRBV28 with TRBJ2-3; maybe TRBD2 (5 bases). The V gene lost 7 bases and the J gene lost 4 bases, with 6 bases spanning the gap. This CDR3 contains 11 residues. CDR1 and CDR2 from the germline V gene are MDHEN and SYDVKM. CDR3 protein: CASTSPDTQYF. CDR3 coding DNA: TGTGCCAGCACTAGCCCAGATACGCAGTATTTT.